The rows below give T cell receptor beta chains drawn from one sample of a study of identical twins' blood T cells. TCRdb re-called the 5' RACE reads through MiXCR, storing one row per CDR3 protein. This repertoire shows 350,000 to 400,000 distinct CDR3 sequences, 25% to 35% found once; its top ten account for 5.5% to 6.5%. Source material: PBMCs. All receptors derive from a woman between 18 and 55 years old in good health. The CDR3 runs from the conserved cysteine through the conserved F or W. The order of the fields is D gene, clone size, J gene, V gene, CDR3 DNA, CDR3 protein. A D gene is named only where the DNA matches it firmly. The size of a clone is reported for some rows only, either as once, few or many, or as a class for expanded clones.

D: .
size: .
J: TRBJ1-2
V: TRBV29-1
DNA: TGCAGCGTCCCCGACGGGTCCATCTATGGCTACACCTTC
CDR3: CSVPDGSIYGYTF

D: TRBD1
size: few
J: TRBJ1-1
V: TRBV7-9
DNA: TGTGCCAGCAGCGGGTACAGGGGTTCGTACACTGAAGCTTTCTTT
CDR3: CASSGYRGSYTEAFF

D: .
size: few
J: TRBJ1-1
V: TRBV29-1
DNA: TGCAGCGTTGGAATTGGGGGTACTGAAGCTTTCTTT
CDR3: CSVGIGGTEAFF

D: .
size: few
J: TRBJ1-2
V: TRBV29-1
DNA: TGCAGCGTTCTCCAGGGTGTCGGCTATGGCTACACCTTC
CDR3: CSVLQGVGYGYTF

D: .
size: .
J: TRBJ1-1
V: TRBV14
DNA: TGTGCCAGCAGTCAAGATAGGGAGACAGAAGCTTTCTTT
CDR3: CASSQDRETEAFF

D: TRBD1
size: .
J: TRBJ2-2
V: TRBV2
DNA: TGTGCCAGCAGAATACAGGGGCAGATAACCGGGGAGCTGTTTTTT
CDR3: CASRIQGQITGELFF

D: .
size: few
J: TRBJ1-1
V: TRBV14
DNA: TGTGCCAGCAGCCCCAGGCCTTCGCCGGACAGCGGGACTGAAGCTTTCTTT
CDR3: CASSPRPSPDSGTEAFF

D: TRBD2
size: .
J: TRBJ2-1
V: TRBV11-2
DNA: TGTGCCAGCAGCTTAGAAATGACTAGCGGGAGGATGGATGAGCAGTTCTTC
CDR3: CASSLEMTSGRMDEQFF

D: .
size: many
J: TRBJ1-3
V: TRBV2
DNA: TGTGCCAGCATCCCGACAGGTTCTGGAAACACCATATATTTT
CDR3: CASIPTGSGNTIYF

D: TRBD2
size: .
J: TRBJ2-3
V: TRBV20-1
DNA: TGCAGTGCCAATGGACTAGCGGGAACAGATACGCAGTATTTT
CDR3: CSANGLAGTDTQYF

D: .
size: few
J: TRBJ1-1
V: TRBV5-1
DNA: TGCGCCAGCAGCCTGGGGCCGGACCCCGACACTGAAGCTTTCTTT
CDR3: CASSLGPDPDTEAFF

D: TRBD2
size: .
J: TRBJ2-7
V: TRBV18
DNA: TGTGCCAGCTCACCGGCGGGAGACCACGAGCAGTACTTC
CDR3: CASSPAGDHEQYF

D: TRBD2
size: .
J: TRBJ2-3
V: TRBV20-1
DNA: TGCAGTGCTCCGGGACTAGCGGGTGGAACGGATACGCGGTATTTT
CDR3: CSAPGLAGGTDTRYF

D: TRBD1
size: .
J: TRBJ2-1
V: TRBV2
DNA: TGTGCCAGCACCGAAGCTCCCGGGACAGGGGCCTACAATGAGCAGTTCTTC
CDR3: CASTEAPGTGAYNEQFF

D: .
size: few
J: TRBJ2-2
V: TRBV9
DNA: TGTGCCAGCAGCGTAGCTGTGCCTCCATCCACCGGGGAGCTGTTTTTT
CDR3: CASSVAVPPSTGELFF

D: TRBD2
size: few
J: TRBJ2-1
V: TRBV7-6
DNA: TGTGCCAGCAGCTTAACCCCTGGGGCTAGCGGGCCCCCCGGGGACAATGAGCAGTTCTTC
CDR3: CASSLTPGASGPPGDNEQFF

D: .
size: .
J: TRBJ2-2
V: TRBV6-2/TRBV6-3
DNA: TGTGCCAGCAGCCCTTTATTTAGCGGAGGAAACACCGGGGAGCTGTTTTTT
CDR3: CASSPLFSGGNTGELFF

D: .
size: .
J: TRBJ1-1
V: TRBV20-1
DNA: TGCAGTGCTACGTTGGTGGGGAACACTGAAGCTTTCTTT
CDR3: CSATLVGNTEAFF

D: .
size: many
J: TRBJ1-2
V: TRBV14
DNA: TGTGCCGGATTCCTGGGGATTAGGTGCTATGGCTACACCTTC
CDR3: CAGFLGIRCYGYTF

D: TRBD2
size: many
J: TRBJ2-2
V: TRBV6-2/TRBV6-3
DNA: TGTGCCAGCAGTTCATGGACTAGCGGGAGCTCCGGGGAGCTGTTTTTT
CDR3: CASSSWTSGSSGELFF

D: TRBD2
size: few
J: TRBJ2-7
V: TRBV4-3
DNA: TGCGCCAGCAGCCAAGTTCTAGCGGGACCACACGAGCAGTACTTC
CDR3: CASSQVLAGPHEQYF

D: .
size: few
J: TRBJ2-1
V: TRBV6-2/TRBV6-3
DNA: TGTGCCAGCAGTTACTCTGCTGACAATGAGCAGTTCTTC
CDR3: CASSYSADNEQFF

D: TRBD2
size: .
J: TRBJ2-7
V: TRBV19
DNA: TGTGCCAGTAGTGCGGGAGACCTCTACGAGCAGTACTTC
CDR3: CASSAGDLYEQYF

D: .
size: .
J: TRBJ1-2
V: TRBV7-9
DNA: TGTGCCAGCAGCTTGAACAGTATCTATGGCTACACCTTC
CDR3: CASSLNSIYGYTF

D: TRBD1
size: few
J: TRBJ2-5
V: TRBV4-3
DNA: TGCGCCAGCAGCCACTCCGGGACAGAAGAGACCCAGTACTTC
CDR3: CASSHSGTEETQYF

D: .
size: .
J: TRBJ1-2
V: TRBV11-2
DNA: TGTGCCAGCAGCAAAAGGGAAGTGTGGGGGATTTATGGCTACACCTTC
CDR3: CASSKREVWGIYGYTF

D: .
size: .
J: TRBJ1-1
V: TRBV7-9
DNA: TGTGCCAGCAGCATCGGAATCAGGGAAGCTTTCTTT
CDR3: CASSIGIREAFF

D: .
size: few
J: TRBJ1-1
V: TRBV14
DNA: TGTGCCAGCAGCCATAGGGGGAGTTGGACTGAAGCTTTCTTT
CDR3: CASSHRGSWTEAFF

D: .
size: few
J: TRBJ2-4
V: TRBV20-1
DNA: TGCAGTGCTAGAGCCGCCAGAGTAGGATTGAACATTCAGTACTTC
CDR3: CSARAARVGLNIQYF

D: .
size: many
J: TRBJ1-2
V: TRBV19
DNA: TGTGCCAGTAGTACATCAGGGGAGCCTGTCTATGGCTACACCTTC
CDR3: CASSTSGEPVYGYTF

D: TRBD1
size: .
J: TRBJ2-5
V: TRBV2
DNA: TGTGCCAGTGGGCCGGACAGGGTTATTGGGACCCAGTACTTC
CDR3: CASGPDRVIGTQYF

D: .
size: .
J: TRBJ1-5
V: TRBV19
DNA: TGTGCCACCAAAGGGGGGGGGTACAGCAATCAGCCCCAGCATTTT
CDR3: CATKGGGYSNQPQHF

D: .
size: .
J: TRBJ2-7
V: TRBV2
DNA: TGTGCCAGCAGTGATCCGGGGTCCTACGAGCAGTACTTC
CDR3: CASSDPGSYEQYF

D: TRBD1
size: .
J: TRBJ1-1
V: TRBV29-1
DNA: TGCAGTGTTGAACCTCACCCCGACAGGGGAGGGACTGAAGCTTTCTTT
CDR3: CSVEPHPDRGGTEAFF

D: .
size: .
J: TRBJ2-5
V: TRBV20-1
DNA: TGCAGTGGCCGAAAACAGGGTATCAAAGAGACCCAGTACTTC
CDR3: CSGRKQGIKETQYF

D: .
size: .
J: TRBJ2-1
V: TRBV4-1
DNA: TGCGCCAGCAGCCAAGGTCCGACAGCTAGCAACTACGAGCAGTTCTTC
CDR3: CASSQGPTASNYEQFF

D: .
size: few
J: TRBJ1-1
V: TRBV14
DNA: TGTGCCAGCAGCCAAACTCTGGGGGGAACTGAAGCTTTCTTT
CDR3: CASSQTLGGTEAFF

D: .
size: many
J: TRBJ1-1
V: TRBV20-1
DNA: TGCAGTGCCGCCCTTATGGCGGACACTGAAGCTTTCTTT
CDR3: CSAALMADTEAFF

D: .
size: many
J: TRBJ1-2
V: TRBV10-3
DNA: TGTGCCATCAGTGAGACAGGCTATGGCTACACCTTC
CDR3: CAISETGYGYTF

D: .
size: few
J: TRBJ1-2
V: TRBV18
DNA: TGTGCCAGCTCACCACCCGGGAGAGGCAACTATGGCTACACCTTC
CDR3: CASSPPGRGNYGYTF

D: .
size: many
J: TRBJ1-2
V: TRBV13
DNA: TGTGCCAGCAGCAGTAACTATGGCTACACCTTC
CDR3: CASSSNYGYTF

D: TRBD1
size: many
J: TRBJ2-7
V: TRBV10-3
DNA: TGTGCCATCAGTGAGCCGGGACAGGGTGGCGACGAGCAGTACTTC
CDR3: CAISEPGQGGDEQYF

D: TRBD1
size: .
J: TRBJ1-2
V: TRBV5-4
DNA: TGTGCCAGCAGCCGAAACCGGGACAGTGACTATGGCTACACCTTC
CDR3: CASSRNRDSDYGYTF

D: TRBD1
size: .
J: TRBJ2-5
V: TRBV29-1
DNA: TGCAGCGTTGGGGGGACAGGGACGGAGACCCAGTACTTC
CDR3: CSVGGTGTETQYF

D: TRBD1
size: many
J: TRBJ1-1
V: TRBV29-1
DNA: TGCAGCGTTGCCCGGGACAGGGGGAACACTGAAGCTTTCTTT
CDR3: CSVARDRGNTEAFF

D: TRBD2
size: few
J: TRBJ2-1
V: TRBV11-2
DNA: TGTGCCAGCAGCCTGCGCCGACTAGCGGGAGATAATGAGCAGTTCTTC
CDR3: CASSLRRLAGDNEQFF

D: .
size: .
J: TRBJ1-3
V: TRBV7-3
DNA: TGTGTCAGCAGCTTAGGGGACGGACCGGGGAACACCATATATTTT
CDR3: CVSSLGDGPGNTIYF